Sequencing of this T cell receptor beta chain was carried out in a study of graft-versus-host responses after intestinal transplantation. Study-wide background: Each transplant was multivisceral, liver-intestinal, or isolated intestinal. Points from the study as a whole: Individuals who had graft-donor T cell macrochimerism had allografts that showed high graft-versus-host to host-versus-graft clonal ratios. Among recipient marrow samples, GvH clones were found; some appeared first in ileum or blood.

The CDR3 runs to 17 residues. Germline assignment: CDR1 SGHAT and CDR2 FQNNGV. The trim removed 5 bases at V and 3 bases at J, leaving 13 bases unmatched. Sequencing was performed with immunoSEQ multiplex PCR; in TCRdb, only in-frame clones are kept and a portion is missing. The table includes around 54,000 clones, about 90% detected once. As regards this clone: No antigen is known for it.

This chain links TRBV11-2 with TRBJ1-2, with TRBD1 matching over 9 bases. The TCR comes from a human patient who received an intestinal transplant, so some T cells may come from the graft donor. The source material was PBMCs, sampled about 93 weeks after intestinal transplant. The CDR3 sequence: CASSAPPGTGFHYGYTF. CDR3 coding DNA: TGTGCCAGCAGCGCACCCCCCGGGACAGGGTTTCACTATGGCTACACCTTC. The whole variable domain, remainder taken from reference TRBV11-2 and TRBJ1-2, is EAGVAQSPRYKIIEKRQSVAFWCNPISGHATLYWYQQILGQGPKLLIQFQNNGVVDDSQLPKDRFSAERLKGVDSTLKIQPAKLEDSAVYLCASSAPPGTGFHYGYTFGSGTRLTVV.